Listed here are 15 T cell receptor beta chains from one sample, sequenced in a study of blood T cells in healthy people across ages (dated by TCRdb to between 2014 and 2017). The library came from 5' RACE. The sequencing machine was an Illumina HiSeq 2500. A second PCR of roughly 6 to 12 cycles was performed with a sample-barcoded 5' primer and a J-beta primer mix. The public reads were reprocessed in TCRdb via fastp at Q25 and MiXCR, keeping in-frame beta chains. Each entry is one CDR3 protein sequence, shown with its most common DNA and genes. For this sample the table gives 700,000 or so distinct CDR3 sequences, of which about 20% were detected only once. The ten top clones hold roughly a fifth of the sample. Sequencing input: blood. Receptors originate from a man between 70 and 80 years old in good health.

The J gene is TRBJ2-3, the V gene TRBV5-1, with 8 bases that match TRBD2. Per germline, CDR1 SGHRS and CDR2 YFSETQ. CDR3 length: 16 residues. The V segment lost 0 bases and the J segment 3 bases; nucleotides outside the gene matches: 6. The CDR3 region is CASSLVPAGATDTQYF. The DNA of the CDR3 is TGCGCCAGCAGCTTGGTTCCAGCGGGGGCTACAGATACGCAGTATTTT.

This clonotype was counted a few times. For the CDR3, the DNA is TGCAGTGCCAAACCAGGGGATCCCTTTAGCTCCTATAATTCACCCCTCCACTTT. Translated: CSAKPGDPFSSYNSPLHF. The V call is TRBV20-1, the J call TRBJ1-6; TRBD1 might be the D (6 bases). This CDR3 is 18 amino acids long. Germline CDR1 is DFQATT and CDR2 is SNEGSKA (reference sequence). Trimming took off 6 bases at V and 0 bases at J, with 21 bases between the two ends.

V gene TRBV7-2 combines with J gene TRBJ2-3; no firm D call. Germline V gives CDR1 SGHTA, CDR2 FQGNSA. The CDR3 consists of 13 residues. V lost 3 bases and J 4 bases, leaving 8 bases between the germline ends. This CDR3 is CASSFPHADTQYF. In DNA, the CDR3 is TGTGCCAGCAGCTTTCCCCACGCAGATACGCAGTATTTT.

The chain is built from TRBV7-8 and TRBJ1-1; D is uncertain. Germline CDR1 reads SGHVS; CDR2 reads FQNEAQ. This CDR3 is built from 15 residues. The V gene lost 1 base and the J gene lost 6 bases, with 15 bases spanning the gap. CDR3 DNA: TGTGCCAGCAGCTTAGTTGCGGAGTTTTTAGCTGAAGCTTTCTTT. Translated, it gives CASSLVAEFLAEAFF.

CDR3 amino acids: CASRAGGDNSPLHF. Here the CDR3 DNA reads TGTGCCAGCAGGGCAGGGGGCGATAATTCACCCCTCCACTTT. The genes are TRBV11-2 and TRBJ1-6, with TRBD1 matching over 8 bases. With V trimmed by 6 bases and J by 5 bases, 3 bases remained unmatched. Germline V CDR1 and CDR2: SGHAT, FQNNGV. There are 14 residues in the CDR3. Variable domain in full (rest from reference TRBV11-2 and TRBJ1-6): EAGVAQSPRYKIIEKRQSVAFWCNPISGHATLYWYQQILGQGPKLLIQFQNNGVVDDSQLPKDRFSAERLKGVDSTLKIQPAKLEDSAVYLCASRAGGDNSPLHFGNGTRLTVT.

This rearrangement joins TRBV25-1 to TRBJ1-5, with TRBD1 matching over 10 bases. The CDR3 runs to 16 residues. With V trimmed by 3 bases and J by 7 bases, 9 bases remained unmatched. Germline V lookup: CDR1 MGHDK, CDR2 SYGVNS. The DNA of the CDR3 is TGTGCCAGCAGTGATAGGGGGGACAGGGGAGGCCAGCCCCAGCATTTT. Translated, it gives CASSDRGDRGGQPQHF.

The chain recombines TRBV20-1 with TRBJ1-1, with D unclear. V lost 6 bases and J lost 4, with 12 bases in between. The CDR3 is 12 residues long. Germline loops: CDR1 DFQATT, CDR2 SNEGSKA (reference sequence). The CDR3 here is CSAPTLGTEAFF. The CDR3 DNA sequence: TGCAGTGCACCGACATTAGGCACTGAAGCTTTCTTT.

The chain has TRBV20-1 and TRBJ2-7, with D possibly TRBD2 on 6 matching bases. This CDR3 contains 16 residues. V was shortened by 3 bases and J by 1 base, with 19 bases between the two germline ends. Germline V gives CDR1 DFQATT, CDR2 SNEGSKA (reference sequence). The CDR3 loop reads CSARGFRGSYSYEQYF. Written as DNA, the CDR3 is TGCAGTGCTAGGGGATTCCGGGGGTCTTATTCCTACGAGCAGTACTTC.

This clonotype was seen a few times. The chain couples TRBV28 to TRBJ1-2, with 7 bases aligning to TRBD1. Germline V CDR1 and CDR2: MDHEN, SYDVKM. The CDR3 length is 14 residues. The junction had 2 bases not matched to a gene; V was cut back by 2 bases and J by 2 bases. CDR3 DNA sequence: TGTGCCAGCAGTTTACCGGGACAGAACTATGGCTACACCTTC. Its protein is CASSLPGQNYGYTF.

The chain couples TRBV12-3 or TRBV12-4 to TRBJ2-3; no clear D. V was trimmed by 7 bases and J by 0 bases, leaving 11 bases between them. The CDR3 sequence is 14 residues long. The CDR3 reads CASTVLLSTDTQYF. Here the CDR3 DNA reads TGTGCCAGCACCGTACTACTAAGCACAGATACGCAGTATTTT.

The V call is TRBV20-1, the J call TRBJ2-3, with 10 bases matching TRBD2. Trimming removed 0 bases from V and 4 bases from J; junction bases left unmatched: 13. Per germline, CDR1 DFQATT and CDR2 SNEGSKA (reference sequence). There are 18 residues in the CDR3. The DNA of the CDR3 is TGCAGTGCTAGAGACTTCCAGCGGGGGGGCGACCAGGCAGATACGCAGTATTTT. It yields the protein CSARDFQRGGDQADTQYF.

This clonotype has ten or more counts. The CDR3 coding sequence is TGTGCCAGCAGCTCCTCCCGGCGGACAGGAACCTACGAGCAGTACTTC. Its protein is CASSSSRRTGTYEQYF. V usage is TRBV7-9 and J usage is TRBJ2-7, with TRBD1 matching over 7 bases. Germline-derived CDR1 and CDR2 are SEHNR and FQNEAQ (reference sequence). Trimming removed 4 bases from V and 2 bases from J; junction bases left unmatched: 11. CDR3 length equals 16 residues.

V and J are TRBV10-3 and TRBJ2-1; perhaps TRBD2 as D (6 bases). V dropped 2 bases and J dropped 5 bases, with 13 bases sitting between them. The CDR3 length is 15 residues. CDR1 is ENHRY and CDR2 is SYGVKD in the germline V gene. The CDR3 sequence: CAISESDGGNNEQFF. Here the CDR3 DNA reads TGTGCCATCAGTGAGAGTGACGGAGGGAACAATGAGCAGTTCTTC.

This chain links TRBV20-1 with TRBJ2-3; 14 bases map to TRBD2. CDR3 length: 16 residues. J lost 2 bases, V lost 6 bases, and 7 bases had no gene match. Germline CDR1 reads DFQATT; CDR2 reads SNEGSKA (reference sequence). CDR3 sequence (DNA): TGCAGTGCGTATAGGACTAGCGGGGGGCACACAGATACGCAGTATTTT. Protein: CSAYRTSGGHTDTQYF.

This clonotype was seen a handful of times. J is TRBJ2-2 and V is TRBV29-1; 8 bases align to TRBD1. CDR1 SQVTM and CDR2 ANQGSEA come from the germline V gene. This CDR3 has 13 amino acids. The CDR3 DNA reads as TGCAGTGGGAGACAGGGGTTTGGCGGGGAGCTGTTTTTT. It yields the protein CSGRQGFGGELFF.